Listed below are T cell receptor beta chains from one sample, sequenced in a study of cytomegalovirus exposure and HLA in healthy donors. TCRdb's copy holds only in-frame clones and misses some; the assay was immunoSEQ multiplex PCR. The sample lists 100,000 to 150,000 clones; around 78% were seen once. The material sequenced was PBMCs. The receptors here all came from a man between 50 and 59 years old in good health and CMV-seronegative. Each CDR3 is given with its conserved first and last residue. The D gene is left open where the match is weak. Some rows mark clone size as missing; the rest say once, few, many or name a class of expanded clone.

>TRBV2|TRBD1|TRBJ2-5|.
CASKGTGAETQYF
TGTGCCAGCAAAGGGACAGGGGCTGAGACCCAGTACTTC
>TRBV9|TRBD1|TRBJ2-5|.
CASSATSGGRETQYF
TGTGCCAGCAGCGCAACGTCAGGGGGAAGAGAGACCCAGTACTTC
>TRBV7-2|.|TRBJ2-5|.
CASSPPERVQETQYF
TGTGCCAGCAGCCCGCCAGAGAGGGTTCAAGAGACCCAGTACTTC
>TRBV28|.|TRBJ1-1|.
CASSLVGGAFF
TGTGCCAGCAGTTTAGTGGGGGGAGCTTTCTTT
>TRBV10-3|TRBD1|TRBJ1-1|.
CAISESGQRNTEAFF
TGTGCCATCAGTGAGTCGGGACAGAGGAACACTGAAGCTTTCTTT
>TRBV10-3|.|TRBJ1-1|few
CAISEVKNTEAFF
TGTGCCATCAGTGAGGTAAAGAACACTGAAGCTTTCTTT
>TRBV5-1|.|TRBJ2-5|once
CASSEGQHQETQYF
TGCGCCAGCAGCGAAGGACAGCACCAAGAGACCCAGTACTTC
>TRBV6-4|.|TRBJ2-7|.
CASSVHTGETEQYF
TGTGCCAGCAGTGTACACACGGGGGAGACCGAGCAGTACTTC
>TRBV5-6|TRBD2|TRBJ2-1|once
CASSLARGGKFNEQFF
TGTGCCAGCAGCTTGGCCCGCGGGGGGAAGTTCAATGAGCAGTTCTTC
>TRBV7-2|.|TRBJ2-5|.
CASSLFKETQYF
TGTGCCAGCAGCTTATTTAAAGAGACCCAGTACTTC
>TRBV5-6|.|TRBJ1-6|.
CASSSGGTSPLHF
TGTGCCAGCAGTTCGGGGGGGACTTCACCCCTCCACTTT
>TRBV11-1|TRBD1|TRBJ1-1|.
CASSVTTGDTEAFF
TGTGCCAGCAGCGTTACCACAGGGGACACTGAAGCTTTCTTT
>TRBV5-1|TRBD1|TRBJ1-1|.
CASSLAQGAGTEAFF
TGCGCCAGCAGCTTGGCACAGGGGGCGGGCACTGAAGCTTTCTTT
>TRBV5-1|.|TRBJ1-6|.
CASSFERGPLHF
TGCGCCAGCAGCTTTGAACGGGGACCCCTCCACTTT
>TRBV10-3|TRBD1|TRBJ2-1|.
CATGTANYNEQFF
TGTGCCACCGGGACAGCGAACTACAATGAGCAGTTCTTC
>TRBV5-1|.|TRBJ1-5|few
CASSLARGQPQHF
TGTGCCAGCAGCTTGGCCAGGGGACAGCCCCAGCATTTT
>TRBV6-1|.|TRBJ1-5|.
CASRPREGSGQPQHF
TGTGCCAGCAGGCCTCGAGAGGGAAGCGGTCAGCCCCAGCATTTT
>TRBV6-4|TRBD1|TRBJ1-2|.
CASSKDRGNYGYTF
TGTGCCAGCAGCAAGGACAGGGGGAATTATGGCTACACCTTC
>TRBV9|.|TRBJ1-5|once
CASSVGVNSNQPQHF
TGTGCCAGCAGTGTAGGAGTGAATAGCAATCAGCCCCAGCATTTT
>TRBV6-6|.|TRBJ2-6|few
CASSQARPGANVLTF
TGTGCCAGCAGTCAGGCCCGGCCTGGGGCCAACGTCCTGACTTTC
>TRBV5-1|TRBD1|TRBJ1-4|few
CASSFGQGSEKLFF
TGCGCCAGCAGCTTCGGACAGGGGAGTGAAAAACTGTTTTTT
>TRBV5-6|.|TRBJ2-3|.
CASSEPGGGGLTQYF
TGTGCCAGCTCTGAGCCGGGGGGCGGCGGGCTTACGCAGTATTTT
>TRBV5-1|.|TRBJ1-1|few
CASSHGGGTDEAFF
TGCGCCAGCAGCCACGGGGGGGGGACGGATGAAGCTTTCTTT
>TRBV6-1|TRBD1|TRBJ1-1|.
CASLSTGGTEAFF
TGTGCCAGCCTATCGACAGGGGGCACTGAAGCTTTCTTT
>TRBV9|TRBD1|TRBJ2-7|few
CASSISGTGVREQYF
TGTGCCAGCAGCATAAGCGGGACAGGGGTAAGAGAGCAGTACTTC
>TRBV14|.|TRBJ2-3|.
CASSQARGTFIRPTDTQYF
TGTGCCAGCAGCCAAGCTCGGGGAACATTCATCAGGCCCACAGATACGCAGTATTTT
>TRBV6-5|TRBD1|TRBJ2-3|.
CASSYSRTGGVDTQYF
TGTGCCAGCAGTTACTCGAGGACAGGGGGCGTCGATACGCAGTATTTT
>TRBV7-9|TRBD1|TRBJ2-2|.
CASSWTGGPTGELFF
TGTGCCAGCAGCTGGACAGGGGGACCCACCGGGGAGCTGTTTTTT
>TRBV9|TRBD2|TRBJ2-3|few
CASSGLSGGGPDTQYF
TGTGCCAGCAGCGGCCTTTCGGGCGGGGGACCAGATACGCAGTATTTT
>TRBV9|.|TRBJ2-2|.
CASSHRTENTGELFF
TGTGCCAGCAGCCACCGGACAGAAAACACCGGGGAGCTGTTTTTT